This TCR beta chain originates from a study of cytomegalovirus exposure and HLA in healthy donors. The CDR3 contains 15 residues. Trimming took off 1 base at V and 5 bases at J, with 17 bases between the two ends. Germline values: CDR1 SQVTM, CDR2 ANQGSEA. The PCR employed 60 Vbeta primers together with 13 Jbeta primers. Some clones are missing from TCRdb's copy, which holds only in-frame ones; the method was immunoSEQ multiplex PCR. Here the sample spans 150,000 to 200,000 clones, 60% to 80% being singletons. The receptor's source is a woman aged 40 to 55 in good health and CMV-seropositive. The J gene is TRBJ2-5, the V gene TRBV29-1; a possible D gene is TRBD1 (6 bases). The sample consisted of PBMCs. The CDR3 loop is CSVEGTSQGTETQYF. The DNA for the CDR3 is TGCAGCGTTGAAGGAACGTCCCAGGGGACGGAGACCCAGTACTTC.